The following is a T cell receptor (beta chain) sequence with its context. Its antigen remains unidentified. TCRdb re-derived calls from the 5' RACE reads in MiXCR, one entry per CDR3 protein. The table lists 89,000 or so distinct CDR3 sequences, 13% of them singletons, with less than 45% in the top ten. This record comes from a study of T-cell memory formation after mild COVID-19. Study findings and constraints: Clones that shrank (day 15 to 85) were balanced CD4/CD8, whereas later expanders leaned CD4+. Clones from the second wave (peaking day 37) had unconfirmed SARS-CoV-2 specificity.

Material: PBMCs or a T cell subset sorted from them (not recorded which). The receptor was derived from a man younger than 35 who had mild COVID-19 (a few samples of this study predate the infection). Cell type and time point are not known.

The chain's CDR3 is CASSSPQLVWETQYF. In DNA, the CDR3 is TGTGCCAGCAGCTCCCCGCAGCTGGTTTGGGAGACCCAGTACTTC. The V and J genes are TRBV7-6 and TRBJ2-5; D gene ambiguous. Trimming stripped 4 bases from V and 5 bases from J, with 17 bases between. The CDR3 has 15 residues. Germline CDR1 and CDR2: SGHVS and FNYEAQ.